One sample yielded the 25 T cell receptor beta chains listed below, sequenced in a study of post-analysis software for immune sequencing data. Their specific antigens are unknown. Built from TCR beta cDNA, the libraries had unique molecular identifiers in them. TCRdb fed the PCR reads into MiXCR, producing one record per CDR3 protein. There are roughly 800,000 distinct CDR3 sequences in the sample; around 45% occur only once, and over 4.5% lies in the top ten. Study conclusions and caveats: Roughly 5 TRBV segments, TRBV5-6, TRBV5-1 and TRBV20-1 among them, were found more frequent in patients than controls.

The sample was blood. These receptors all stem from a girl between 10 and 17 years old with multiple sclerosis.

This chain links TRBV15 with TRBJ1-1; 7 bases agree with TRBD1. The CDR3 is 16 residues long. With 0 bases clipped from V and 5 bases from J, the junction kept 9 bases outside the gene matches. CDR1 LNHNV and CDR2 YYDKDF come from the germline V gene (reference sequence). CDR3 residues: CATSREGGRVGTEAFF. CDR3 nucleotide sequence: TGTGCCACCAGCAGAGAAGGGGGCCGGGTGGGAACTGAAGCTTTCTTT.

This rearrangement joins TRBV4-1 to TRBJ2-5, with 8 bases aligning to TRBD1. After removal of 1 base from V and 11 bases from J, the junction contained 9 bases not matched to a gene. The CDR3 is 14 amino acids. Germline CDR1 reads MGHRA; CDR2 reads YSYEKL. CDR3 sequence (DNA): TGCGCCAGCAGCCAAGCAGGGGGCAGAGGGGAGCAGTACTTC. It specifies CASSQAGGRGEQYF.

The chain recombines TRBV18 with TRBJ2-1; 8 bases are a match to TRBD2. The length of the CDR3 is 16 residues. Germline CDR1 is KGHSH and CDR2 is LQKENI. Trimming cost V 0 bases and J 9 bases; bases outside gene matches: 10. CDR3 loop: CASSPPGSGRVTEQFF. The CDR3 bases are TGTGCCAGCTCACCACCGGGTTCCGGGAGGGTGACTGAGCAGTTCTTC. The full variable domain, in which reference TRBV18 and TRBJ2-1 provide the parts outside the CDR3, is NAGVMQNPRHLVRRRGQEARLRCSPMKGHSHVYWYRQLPEEGLKFMVYLQKENIIDESGMPKERFSAEFPKEGPSILRIQQVVRGDSAAYFCASSPPGSGRVTEQFFGPGTRLTVL.

The chain joins TRBV9 to TRBJ1-2, with D possibly being TRBD1 (6 bases). Germline V gene lookup returns CDR1 SGDLS and CDR2 YYNGEE. V lost 4 bases to trimming and J lost 4 bases, with 11 bases between them. This CDR3 comprises 13 residues. This CDR3 is CASSPRTAYGYTF. CDR3 nucleotide sequence: TGTGCCAGCAGCCCTCGGACAGCCTATGGCTACACCTTC.

The chain couples TRBV28 to TRBJ2-1, with a tentative D call TRBD1 (6 bases). This CDR3 has 15 residues. Trimming left V 5 bases short and J 8 bases short, with 19 bases between. Germline CDR1 and CDR2: MDHEN and SYDVKM. CDR3: CASSPGQPYSDEQFF. CDR3 nucleotide sequence: TGTGCCAGCAGTCCCGGACAGCCATACTCCGATGAGCAGTTCTTC.

The rearrangement joins TRBV5-1 to TRBJ2-1, with 10 bases identical to TRBD2. CDR3 length: 17 amino acids. The germline CDR1 and CDR2 sequences are SGHRS and YFSETQ. After removal of 1 base from V and 10 bases from J, the junction contained 14 bases not matched to a gene. Here the CDR3 DNA reads TGCGCCAGCAGCTTGCATTACCCTAGCGGGAGCTCGGGGGAGCAGTTCTTC. Translating gives CASSLHYPSGSSGEQFF.

The rearrangement joins TRBV20-1 to TRBJ1-4, with D hard to call. CDR3 length equals 16 residues. Germline lookup yields CDR1 DFQATT and CDR2 SNEGSKA (reference sequence). V was cut by 5 bases and J by 0 bases, with 16 bases left in between. CDR3 in amino acids: CSAWPGRVATNEKLFF. The CDR3 DNA follows: TGCAGTGCTTGGCCCGGGCGGGTTGCAACTAATGAAAAACTGTTTTTT.

The chain combines TRBV7-9 with TRBJ2-6; D might be TRBD1 or TRBD2, each matching 6 bases. The CDR3 contains 17 residues. With 1 base removed from V and 0 bases from J, the gap between germline ends came to 10 bases. The germline V gene encodes CDR1 SEHNR and CDR2 FQNEAQ (reference sequence). The CDR3 region is CASSLVGGNSGANVLTF. CDR3 DNA: TGTGCCAGCAGCTTAGTCGGGGGCAACTCTGGGGCCAACGTCCTGACTTTC.

V is TRBV25-1 and J is TRBJ1-2, with TRBD1 matching 7 bases. Germline lookup yields CDR1 MGHDK and CDR2 SYGVNS. J gave up 0 bases and V 3 bases, and 4 bases lay outside the gene matches. The CDR3 spans 15 residues. CDR3 coding DNA: TGTGCCAGCAGTGAGTGGACAGGTTCTAACTATGGCTACACCTTC. It encodes CASSEWTGSNYGYTF.

This clonotype showed up just a few times. The chain recombines TRBV12-3 or TRBV12-4 with TRBJ2-3; TRBD1 is a possible D gene (6 bases). The CDR3 contains 14 residues. V dropped 5 bases and J dropped 2 bases, with 11 bases sitting between them. CDR3 loop: CASSGGRDTDTQYF. CDR3 nucleotides: TGTGCCAGCAGTGGGGGCCGGGACACAGATACGCAGTATTTT.

The V call is TRBV12-3 or TRBV12-4, the J call TRBJ2-5, with 9 bases that match TRBD1. CDR3 length: 15 residues. J gave up 2 bases and V 6 bases, and 7 bases lay outside the gene matches. The CDR3 region is CASSPDRGKQETQYF. CDR3 coding DNA: TGTGCCAGCAGCCCGGACAGGGGTAAACAAGAGACCCAGTACTTC.

The V call is TRBV5-6, the J call TRBJ2-7, with D perhaps matching TRBD2 (5 bases). The CDR3 covers 16 residues. Germline-derived CDR1 and CDR2 are SGHDT and YYEEEE. Trimming took off 0 bases at V and 0 bases at J, with 13 bases between the two ends. CDR3 sequence: CASSLDEGASSYEQYF. In DNA, the CDR3 is TGTGCCAGCAGCTTGGATGAGGGCGCTAGCTCCTACGAGCAGTACTTC.

CDR3 sequence (DNA): TGTGCCAGCAGCCCGTGGACGGGGACTAGCGGGAGAACCTACAATGAGCAGTTCTTC. Amino acid sequence: CASSPWTGTSGRTYNEQFF. V is TRBV7-3 and J is TRBJ2-1, with 14 positions matching TRBD2. V was pared by 5 bases and J by 2 bases, with 11 bases of the junction left unmatched. Germline CDR1 is SGHTA and CDR2 is FQGTGA. The CDR3 length is 19 residues. Full variable domain (outside the CDR3, taken from reference TRBV7-3 and TRBJ2-1): GAGVSQTPSNKVTEKGKYVELRCDPISGHTALYWYRQSLGQGPEFLIYFQGTGAADDSGLPNDRFFAVRPEGSVSTLKIQRTERGDSAVYLCASSPWTGTSGRTYNEQFFGPGTRLTVL.

The chain combines TRBV9 with TRBJ1-4, with 7 bases identical to TRBD1. CDR3 size: 15 residues. Trimming removed 3 bases from V and 5 bases from J; junction bases left unmatched: 7. The germline CDR1 and CDR2 sequences are SGDLS and YYNGEE. CDR3 amino acids: CASSDRGQPNEKLFF. The CDR3 coding sequence is TGTGCCAGCAGCGACAGGGGACAGCCCAATGAAAAACTGTTTTTT.

V is TRBV20-1 and J is TRBJ2-7, with D unclear. Germline V gives CDR1 DFQATT, CDR2 SNEGSKA (reference sequence). V lost 4 bases, J lost 4 bases, and 8 bases lay in between. The CDR3 is made up of 11 amino acids. CDR3 region: CSATLLYEQYF. The DNA of the CDR3 is TGCAGTGCTACCCTCCTTTACGAGCAGTACTTC.

The genes are TRBV29-1 and TRBJ1-1; D perhaps matches TRBD1 (5 bases). This CDR3 contains 16 residues. Germline V gene sequence: CDR1 SQVTM, CDR2 ANQGSEA. CDR3 in amino acids: CRLKCSGGSVVTEAFF. CDR3 nucleotides: TGCAGGTTGAAGTGCAGTGGGGGGAGTGTTGTGACTGAAGCTTTCTTT.

V usage is TRBV12-3 or TRBV12-4 and J usage is TRBJ2-3; 7 positions match TRBD1. V gave up 4 bases and J gave up 5 bases; unmatched junction bases: 12. This CDR3 region has 16 residues. CDR3 in amino acids: CASSSHNRGAGDTQYF. In DNA form, the CDR3 reads TGTGCCAGCAGTTCGCATAACAGGGGCGCTGGAGATACGCAGTATTTT.

The table lists this clonotype with a few counts. This sequence joins TRBV28 and TRBJ2-7, with D possibly TRBD1 on 5 matching bases. The CDR3 contains 15 residues. From germline, CDR1 is MDHEN and CDR2 SYDVKM. Trimming shortened V by 3 bases and J by 2 bases, and 14 bases separated the two germline ends. In nucleotides, the CDR3 is TGTGCCAGCAGTTTCGGGCAGGGAATCACCTACGAGCAGTACTTC. Translating gives CASSFGQGITYEQYF.

This clonotype was counted between two and nine times. The chain carries TRBV12-3 or TRBV12-4 and TRBJ2-5; 8 nucleotides match TRBD2. Losses at the gene ends were 5 bases for V and 2 bases for J; bases not matched to a gene: 7. The CDR3 has 15 residues. CDR3 loop: CASSPSGSRQETQYF. CDR3 nucleotide sequence: TGTGCCAGCAGTCCGAGCGGGAGTAGACAAGAGACCCAGTACTTC.

The V and J genes are TRBV6-2 or TRBV6-3 and TRBJ1-6; D is unresolved. The CDR3 consists of 15 residues. CDR1 and CDR2 from the germline V gene are MNHEY and SVGEGT. V lost 0 bases and J 7 bases, leaving 10 bases between the germline ends. The CDR3 nucleotides are TGTGCCAGCAGTTACTCGGCAGGCCACAATTCACCCCTCCACTTT. It is translated as CASSYSAGHNSPLHF.

CDR3 coding DNA: TGTGCCAGCAGTACAGGGGCGTATAGACGGAAGGAAGCTTTCTTT. Protein product: CASSTGAYRRKEAFF. The chain couples TRBV27 to TRBJ1-1; 7 nucleotides align to TRBD1. The V and J ends lost 5 bases and 8 bases, in that order; junction bases with no gene match: 14. CDR1 is MNHEY, CDR2 SMNVEV, per germline (reference sequence). This CDR3 comprises 15 residues.

The chain employs TRBV12-3 or TRBV12-4 and TRBJ2-3, with 11 bases lining up with TRBD2. The CDR3 is 16 amino acids. J gave up 4 bases and V 5 bases, and 8 bases lay outside the gene matches. For the CDR3, the DNA is TGTGCCAGCAGTCCGGGACTAGCGGTCTGGTCAGATACGCAGTATTTT. It codes for CASSPGLAVWSDTQYF.

Many counts were recorded for this clonotype. This rearrangement joins TRBV7-2 to TRBJ2-5; D ambiguous. Per germline, CDR1 SGHTA and CDR2 FQGNSA. The germline V and J ends were trimmed by 1 base and 7 bases, with 10 bases remaining between them. CDR3 length: 13 amino acids. The CDR3: CASSLEQGRTQYF. The DNA for the CDR3 is TGTGCCAGCAGCTTAGAGCAAGGGCGGACCCAGTACTTC.

The V call is TRBV7-8, the J call TRBJ2-5; D might be TRBD1 or TRBD2, each matching 5 bases. This CDR3 spans 17 amino acids. Germline lookup yields CDR1 SGHVS and CDR2 FQNEAQ. V was clipped by 7 bases and J by 5 bases, with 26 bases between them. CDR3 residues: CASTRSRGLASSETQYF. CDR3 nucleotide sequence: TGTGCCAGCACCCGCTCGAGGGGTCTAGCCTCATCGGAGACCCAGTACTTC.

The chain employs TRBV29-1 and TRBJ2-1; 7 bases align to TRBD2. Germline V CDR1 and CDR2: SQVTM, ANQGSEA. The CDR3 consists of 16 residues. Trimming at V came to 0 bases and at J to 5 bases, leaving 10 bases not matched to a gene. CDR3 sequence: CSVEDMAGVFDNEQFF. CDR3 DNA: TGCAGCGTTGAAGATATGGCGGGAGTGTTCGACAATGAGCAGTTCTTC.